A single sample is the source of the 25 T cell receptor beta chains below, sequenced in a study of T-cell memory formation after mild COVID-19. TCRdb recomputed calls from the 5' RACE reads with MiXCR, one row per CDR3 protein. The sample shows about 440,000 distinct CDR3 sequences, 15% to 25% of them seen only once. The specimen sequenced was PBMCs or a T cell subset sorted from them (not recorded which). These receptors originate from an adult woman who had mild COVID-19 (a few samples of this study predate the infection). Cell type and time point are not known.

This chain joins TRBV6-1 and TRBJ1-2; 10 bases agree with TRBD1. The ends lost 5 bases at V and 6 bases at J; junction bases unmatched: 6. This CDR3 contains 14 residues. CDR1 and CDR2 from the germline V gene are MNHNS and SASEGT. CDR3 DNA: TGTGCCAGCAGTCTCCGACAGGGGGCGGATGGCTACACCTTC. Translating it yields CASSLRQGADGYTF.

The chain joins TRBV7-9 to TRBJ1-6, with D possibly TRBD1 on 5 matching bases. Trimming stripped 3 bases from V and 5 bases from J, with 11 bases between. Germline assignment: CDR1 SEHNR and CDR2 FQNEAQ (reference sequence). The CDR3 is made up of 15 amino acids. The CDR3 DNA reads as TGTGCCAGCAGCTTTACCGGGACTGATAATTCACCCCTCCACTTT. Protein sequence: CASSFTGTDNSPLHF.

At least ten counts were recorded for this clonotype. The chain recombines TRBV6-6 with TRBJ1-1; perhaps TRBD1 as D (6 bases). The germline gives CDR1 MNHNY, CDR2 SVGAGI (reference sequence). The CDR3 loop spans 17 amino acids. V gave up 2 bases and J gave up 0 bases, with 16 bases separating them. DNA of the CDR3: TGTGCCAGCAGTTACCGCCGCCCGACAGGTGTGAACACTGAAGCTTTCTTT. Protein sequence: CASSYRRPTGVNTEAFF.

V is TRBV29-1 and J is TRBJ1-4; perhaps TRBD1 as D (5 bases). Germline CDR1 reads SQVTM; CDR2 reads ANQGSEA. With 5 bases removed from V and 2 bases from J, the gap between germline ends came to 9 bases. The CDR3 has 13 amino acids. In nucleotides, the CDR3 is TGCAGCGTTCCGGGGGAGACTAATGAAAAACTGTTTTTT. It is translated as CSVPGETNEKLFF. The variable domain in full, with the rest retrieved from reference TRBV29-1 and TRBJ1-4, is SAVISQKPSRDICQRGTSLTIQCQVDSQVTMMFWYRQQPGQSLTLIATANQGSEATYESGFVIDKFPISRPNLTFSTLTVSNMSPEDSSIYLCSVPGETNEKLFFGSGTQLSVL.

V gene TRBV21-1 combines with J gene TRBJ1-2. TRBV21-1 is a recognized pseudogene. The CDR3 runs 13 residues. The CDR3 loop is CASSKRVREGYTF. DNA for the CDR3: TGTGCCAGCAGCAAAAGGGTACGGGAGGGCTACACCTTC.

This clonotype was seen at least ten times. The chain links TRBV5-1 to TRBJ2-2; 7 positions agree with TRBD1. Germline CDR1 and CDR2: SGHRS and YFSETQ. The junction had 5 bases not matched to a gene; V was cut back by 4 bases and J by 2 bases. The CDR3 consists of 15 residues. The CDR3 DNA sequence: TGCGCCAGCAGCATGGGACAGTTAAACACCGGGGAGCTGTTTTTT. This gives the protein CASSMGQLNTGELFF.

This sequence joins TRBV5-1 and TRBJ1-2, with D unresolved. Germline lookup yields CDR1 SGHRS and CDR2 YFSETQ. V was clipped by 0 bases and J by 7 bases, with 19 bases between them. This CDR3 is built from 16 residues. The CDR3 loop reads CASSLGHLSGPSGYTF. CDR3 coding DNA: TGCGCCAGCAGCTTGGGCCACCTCAGCGGGCCGTCTGGCTACACCTTC.

This clonotype was seen a few times. This sequence joins TRBV7-3 and TRBJ2-1; D is uncertain. Between the trimmed V and J ends, which lost 5 bases and 0 bases, there was a span of 11 bases. Per the germline V gene, CDR1 is SGHTA and CDR2 is FQGTGA. The CDR3 sequence is 15 residues long. The CDR3, as DNA: TGTGCCAGCAGCCCCTCACGGAGCTCCTACAATGAGCAGTTCTTC. Translated: CASSPSRSSYNEQFF.

The V gene is TRBV18, the J gene TRBJ1-6; possible D gene TRBD1, 5 bases. The CDR3 has 13 amino acids. Trimming took 2 bases from V and 13 from J, leaving 12 bases between them. Looked up from germline, CDR1 is KGHSH and CDR2 is LQKENI. The CDR3 sequence is CASSPIGGAPLHF. The CDR3 DNA is TGTGCCAGCTCACCAATTGGCGGGGCCCCCCTCCACTTT.

This clonotype was picked up a small number of times. V is TRBV5-1 and J is TRBJ1-2, with a weak D call TRBD1 (6 bases). The CDR3 totals 13 residues. Germline assignment: CDR1 SGHRS and CDR2 YFSETQ. V dropped 6 bases and J dropped 2 bases, with 11 bases sitting between them. The DNA for the CDR3 is TGCGCCAGCACCCAGACAGGAAACTATGGCTACACCTTC. The encoded protein is CASTQTGNYGYTF.

The rearrangement uses TRBV12-3 or TRBV12-4 and TRBJ2-7; 8 bases line up with TRBD1. Trimming cost V 2 bases and J 4 bases; bases outside gene matches: 10. This CDR3 has 16 amino acids. CDR3 in amino acids: CASSLYGGTGVYEQYF. The CDR3 region has the DNA TGTGCCAGCAGTTTATATGGGGGGACAGGAGTTTACGAGCAGTACTTC.

The chain links TRBV7-3 to TRBJ2-3; D is ambiguous. This CDR3 is 15 amino acids long. Germline CDR1 reads SGHTA; CDR2 reads FQGTGA. Trimming removed 5 bases at V and 0 bases at J, with 12 bases between. Written as DNA, the CDR3 is TGTGCCAGCAGCCCTATTGGCGGAAGCACAGATACGCAGTATTTT. Amino acids: CASSPIGGSTDTQYF. Drawing the rest from reference TRBV7-3 and TRBJ2-3, the complete variable domain is GAGVSQTPSNKVTEKGKYVELRCDPISGHTALYWYRQSLGQGPEFLIYFQGTGAADDSGLPNDRFFAVRPEGSVSTLKIQRTERGDSAVYLCASSPIGGSTDTQYFGPGTRLTVL.

This chain joins TRBV12-3 or TRBV12-4 and TRBJ2-3; D ambiguous. V was cut by 1 base and J by 4 bases, with 9 bases left in between. The CDR3 runs 14 residues. The CDR3 bases are TGTGCCAGCAGTTTAGAGAGTTGGGCAGATACGCAGTATTTT. Its protein is CASSLESWADTQYF.

The chain joins TRBV7-9 to TRBJ2-3; 10 bases align to TRBD1. Germline-derived CDR1 and CDR2 are SEHNR and FQNEAQ (reference sequence). Trimming at V came to 4 bases and at J to 0 bases, leaving 4 bases not matched to a gene. The CDR3 is 16 residues long. In DNA, the CDR3 is TGTGCCAGCAGCTGGACAGGGGGTTCTAGCACAGATACGCAGTATTTT. Translation: CASSWTGGSSTDTQYF.

This clonotype has a handful of counts. The chain combines TRBV7-9 with TRBJ2-3, with unresolved D. This CDR3 spans 12 amino acids. V lost 5 bases to trimming and J lost 6 bases, with 9 bases between them. Looked up from germline, CDR1 is SEHNR and CDR2 is FQNEAQ (reference sequence). The CDR3 nucleotides read TGTGCCAGCAGCGCCGATGTGGATACGCAGTATTTT. Amino acids: CASSADVDTQYF.

This clonotype was counted a few times. The chain is built from TRBV7-6 and TRBJ2-7; 7 bases fit TRBD1. V was clipped by 1 base and J by 2 bases; unmatched bases: 11. This CDR3 comprises 17 residues. Germline CDR1 reads SGHVS; CDR2 reads FNYEAQ. Here the CDR3 reads CASSLVLSGTATYEQYF. Here the CDR3 DNA reads TGTGCCAGCAGCTTAGTTCTATCCGGGACAGCAACCTACGAGCAGTACTTC.

This clonotype appeared a few times. The chain combines TRBV12-3 or TRBV12-4 with TRBJ2-2, with 16 positions matching TRBD2. V lost 3 bases to trimming and J lost 4 bases; unmatched junction nucleotides: 11. There are 20 residues in the CDR3. The CDR3, as DNA: TGTGCCAGCAGTTTGGGGAAGGGACTAGCGGGAGGGCAGGTCACCGGGGAGCTGTTTTTT. Protein: CASSLGKGLAGGQVTGELFF.

The V and J genes are TRBV2 and TRBJ2-5; perhaps TRBD2 as D (5 bases). Trimming stripped 3 bases from V and 4 bases from J, with 18 bases between. The CDR3 covers 16 residues. CDR1 and CDR2 from the germline V gene are SNHLY and FYNNEI. CDR3 amino acids: CASSDIGGLGVETQYF. As DNA, the CDR3 is TGTGCCAGCAGTGATATAGGCGGGCTCGGAGTAGAGACCCAGTACTTC.

This clonotype was counted between two and nine times. V usage is TRBV7-9 and J usage is TRBJ1-3, with D possibly TRBD1 on 5 matching bases. The CDR3 sequence is 23 residues long. V was pared by 3 bases and J by 0 bases, with 33 bases between. Germline CDR1 is SEHNR and CDR2 is FQNEAQ (reference sequence). CDR3: CASSFRLEDQLTGEGFSGNTIYF. CDR3 in DNA: TGTGCCAGCAGCTTCCGCCTAGAAGACCAACTCACAGGCGAGGGGTTCTCTGGAAACACCATATATTTT. The whole variable domain, remainder taken from reference TRBV7-9 and TRBJ1-3, is DTGVSQNPRHKITKRGQNVTFRCDPISEHNRLYWYRQTLGQGPEFLTYFQNEAQLEKSRLLSDRFSAERPKGSFSTLEIQRTEQGDSAMYLCASSFRLEDQLTGEGFSGNTIYFGEGSWLTVV.

This clonotype came up a few times. The V and J genes are TRBV24-1 and TRBJ2-3; 12 bases map to TRBD1. The germline gives CDR1 KGHDR, CDR2 SFDVKD. Germline trimming cut 9 bases from V and 5 bases from J; bases unmatched to any gene: 8. The CDR3 is 15 residues long. CDR3 protein: CATGTGGARVDTQYF. The CDR3 region has the DNA TGTGCCACCGGGACAGGGGGCGCCCGGGTAGATACGCAGTATTTT.

V usage is TRBV10-3 and J usage is TRBJ1-2; TRBD1 aligns across 9 bases. The CDR3 is made up of 13 amino acids. Germline V gives CDR1 ENHRY, CDR2 SYGVKD. V lost 3 bases and J lost 8; bases outside the gene matches: 4. The CDR3 reads CAISERTGAGYTF. For the CDR3, the DNA is TGTGCCATCAGTGAACGGACAGGGGCGGGCTACACCTTC.

The genes are TRBV7-9 and TRBJ1-5; D remains ambiguous. The CDR3 sequence is 13 residues long. Germline V gene lookup returns CDR1 SEHNR and CDR2 FQNEAQ (reference sequence). V was trimmed by 5 bases and J by 4 bases, leaving 9 bases between them. The CDR3 sequence: CASSVTLNQPQHF. In nucleotides, the CDR3 is TGTGCCAGCAGCGTCACCCTTAATCAGCCCCAGCATTTT.

This clonotype was observed a handful of times. This chain joins TRBV7-2 and TRBJ1-6; 7 nucleotides match TRBD1. The J segment lost 10 bases and the V segment lost 5 bases, leaving 11 bases of the junction unmatched. Germline CDR1 is SGHTA and CDR2 is FQGNSA. This CDR3 has 15 residues. CDR3 coding DNA: TGTGCCAGCAGCCCGTACCGACAGGGACGATCACCCCTCCACTTT. Translated: CASSPYRQGRSPLHF.

The chain employs TRBV27 and TRBJ1-2; 9 bases are a match to TRBD1. This CDR3 comprises 14 residues. The germline gives CDR1 MNHEY, CDR2 SMNVEV (reference sequence). V was clipped by 8 bases and J by 4 bases; unmatched bases: 8. The CDR3 reads CASCGTGLFYGYTF. CDR3 bases: TGTGCCAGCTGTGGGACAGGGCTATTCTATGGCTACACCTTC.

This chain uses TRBV6-2 or TRBV6-3 with TRBJ1-1; perhaps TRBD1 as D (6 bases). Looked up from germline, CDR1 is MNHEY and CDR2 is SVGEGT. Between the trimmed V and J ends, which lost 8 bases and 4 bases, there was a span of 11 bases. The CDR3 has 12 residues. The CDR3 here is CASQQGGTEAFF. The CDR3 DNA is TGTGCCAGCCAACAGGGAGGCACTGAAGCTTTCTTT.